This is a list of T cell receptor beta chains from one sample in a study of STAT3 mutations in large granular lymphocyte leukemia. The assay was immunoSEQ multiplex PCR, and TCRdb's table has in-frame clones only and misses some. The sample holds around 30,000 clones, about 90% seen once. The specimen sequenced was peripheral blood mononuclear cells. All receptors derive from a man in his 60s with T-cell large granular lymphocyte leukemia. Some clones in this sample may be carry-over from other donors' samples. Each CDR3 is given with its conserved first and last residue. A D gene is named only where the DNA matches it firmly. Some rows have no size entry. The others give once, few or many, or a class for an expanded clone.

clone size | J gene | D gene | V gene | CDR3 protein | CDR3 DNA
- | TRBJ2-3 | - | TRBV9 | CASSTSPSTDTQYF | TGTGCCAGCAGCACTAGCCCAAGCACAGATACGCAGTATTTT
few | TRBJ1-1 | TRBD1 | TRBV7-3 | CASSDQTGALTEAFF | TGTGCCAGCAGCGACCAGACAGGGGCCCTCACTGAAGCTTTCTTT
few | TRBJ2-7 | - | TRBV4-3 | CASSRGTSDSYEQYF | TGCGCCAGCAGCCGCGGGACATCGGATTCCTACGAGCAGTACTTC
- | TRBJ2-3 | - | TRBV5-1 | CASSFSGKGTDTQYF | TGCGCCAGCAGCTTTAGCGGAAAGGGCACAGATACGCAGTATTTT
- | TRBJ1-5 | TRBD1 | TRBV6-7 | CASSSADRGNQPQHF | TGTGCCAGCAGTTCCGCGGACAGGGGAAATCAGCCCCAGCATTTT
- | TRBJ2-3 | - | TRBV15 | CATSREGGVPTDTQYF | TGTGCCACCAGCAGAGAAGGGGGGGTTCCCACAGATACGCAGTATTTT
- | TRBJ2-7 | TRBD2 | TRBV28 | CASGQLSGGSYEQYF | TGTGCCAGCGGGCAATTAAGCGGGGGGTCCTACGAGCAGTACTTC
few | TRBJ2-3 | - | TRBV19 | CASSIPAHSPVSTQYF | TGTGCCAGTAGTATCCCGGCCCATTCACCTGTGAGTACGCAGTATTTT
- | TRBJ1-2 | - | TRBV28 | CASSLNSDYGYTF | TGTGCCAGCAGTTTAAACAGTGACTATGGCTACACCTTC
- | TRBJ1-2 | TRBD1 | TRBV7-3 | CASSPGTGSRGYTF | TGTGCCAGCAGCCCCGGGACAGGGTCGCGAGGCTACACCTTC
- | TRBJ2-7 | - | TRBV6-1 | CASSDLGASYEQYF | TGTGCCAGCAGTGACCTAGGAGCATCCTACGAGCAGTACTTC
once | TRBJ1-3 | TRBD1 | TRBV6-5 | CASSYSPGQGEDTIYF | TGTGCCAGCAGTTACTCGCCCGGACAGGGGGAGGACACCATATATTTT
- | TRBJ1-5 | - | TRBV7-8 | CASSFSLDSNQPQHF | TGTGCCAGCAGCTTCTCTCTGGATAGCAATCAGCCCCAGCATTTT
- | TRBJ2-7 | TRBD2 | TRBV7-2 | CASSGNGGRASYEQYF | TGTGCCAGCAGCGGAAACGGCGGGAGGGCCTCCTACGAGCAGTACTTC
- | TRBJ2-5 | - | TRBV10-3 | CAISGGEVAGPGETQYF | TGTGCCATCAGTGGGGGGGAGGTGGCGGGACCGGGGGAGACCCAGTACTTC
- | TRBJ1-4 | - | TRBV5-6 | CASSFGRTKLFF | TGTGCCAGCAGCTTTGGGCGGACCAAACTGTTTTTT
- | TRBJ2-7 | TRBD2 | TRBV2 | CASLLGGTRPYEQYF | TGTGCCAGCCTCCTCGGCGGGACTAGACCCTACGAGCAGTACTTC
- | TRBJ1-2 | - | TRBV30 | CAWSARDSWYGYTF | TGTGCCTGGAGTGCAAGGGATTCTTGGTACGGCTACACCTTC
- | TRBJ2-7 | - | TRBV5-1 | CASSLADSTYEQYF | TGCGCCAGCAGCTTGGCCGACAGTACCTACGAGCAGTACTTC
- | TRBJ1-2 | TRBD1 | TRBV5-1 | CASSLSGQGKGYTF | TGCGCCAGCAGCTTGTCGGGACAGGGCAAAGGCTACACCTTC
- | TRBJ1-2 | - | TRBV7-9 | CASSLASWGDYGYTF | TGTGCCAGCAGCTTAGCGAGTTGGGGTGACTATGGCTACACCTTC
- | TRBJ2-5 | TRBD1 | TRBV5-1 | CASSLLAGGGKTQYF | TGCGCCAGCAGCTTATTGGCAGGGGGCGGAAAGACCCAGTACTTC
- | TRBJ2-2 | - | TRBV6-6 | CASEWGRGNTGELFF | TGTGCCAGCGAATGGGGGAGAGGGAACACCGGGGAGCTGTTTTTT
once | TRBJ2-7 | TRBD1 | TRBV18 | CASSPGTGGLYEQYF | TGTGCCAGCTCACCAGGGACAGGGGGCCTCTACGAGCAGTACTTC
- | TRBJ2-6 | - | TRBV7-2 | CASSFAGSSGANVLTF | TGTGCCAGCAGCTTTGCGGGTTCCTCTGGGGCCAACGTCCTGACTTTC
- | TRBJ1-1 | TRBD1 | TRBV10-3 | CAISPQGGRGKAFF | TGTGCCATCAGTCCACAGGGGGGAAGAGGTAAAGCTTTCTTT
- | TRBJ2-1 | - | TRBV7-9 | CASNPAGYYWQFF | TGTGCCAGCAATCCCGCTGGATACTATTGGCAGTTCTTC
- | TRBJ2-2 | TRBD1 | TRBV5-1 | CASSNPLDRSIGELFF | TGCGCCAGCAGCAACCCCCTGGACAGGTCTATTGGGGAGCTGTTTTTT
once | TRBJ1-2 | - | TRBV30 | CAWSVPGGGYTF | TGTGCCTGGAGTGTACCGGGGGGTGGCTACACCTTC
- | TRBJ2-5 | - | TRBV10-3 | CAISAYQETQYF | TGTGCCATCAGTGCGTACCAAGAGACCCAGTACTTC
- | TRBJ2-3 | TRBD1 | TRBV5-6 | CASSLKQGAGDTQYF | TGTGCCAGCAGCCTTAAACAGGGGGCAGGGGATACGCAGTATTTT
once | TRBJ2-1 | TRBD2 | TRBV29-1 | CSAKKGGLENEQFF | TGCAGCGCAAAGAAGGGAGGACTAGAAAATGAGCAGTTCTTC
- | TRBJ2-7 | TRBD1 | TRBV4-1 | CASSQSRQGGYEQYF | TGCGCCAGCAGCCAATCAAGACAGGGGGGTTACGAGCAGTACTTC
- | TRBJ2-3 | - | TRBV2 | CASSAAWGDTQYF | TGTGCCAGCAGTGCGGCTTGGGGGGATACGCAGTATTTT
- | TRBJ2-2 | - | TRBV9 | CASSVGGHNTGELFF | TGTGCCAGCAGCGTAGGGGGACATAACACCGGGGAGCTGTTTTTT
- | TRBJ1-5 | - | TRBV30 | CAWNEGGSVNQPQHF | TGTGCCTGGAACGAGGGAGGGTCGGTAAATCAGCCCCAGCATTTT
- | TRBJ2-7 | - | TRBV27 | CASSLGSGPFYEQYF | TGTGCCAGCAGTTTAGGCTCGGGGCCGTTCTACGAGCAGTACTTC
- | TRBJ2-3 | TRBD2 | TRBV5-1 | CASSLAPTSGGTDTQYF | TGCGCCAGCAGCTTGGCTCCAACTAGCGGGGGCACAGATACGCAGTATTTT
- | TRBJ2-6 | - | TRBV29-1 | CSVLPGANVLTF | TGCAGCGTGCTCCCTGGGGCCAACGTCCTGACTTTC
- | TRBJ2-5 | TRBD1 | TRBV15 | CATSGDRGVETQYF | TGTGCCACCAGCGGGGACAGGGGGGTAGAGACCCAGTACTTC
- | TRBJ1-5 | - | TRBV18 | CASSPNIATVSNQPQHF | TGTGCCAGCTCACCAAATATAGCAACTGTAAGCAATCAGCCCCAGCATTTT